This T cell receptor beta chain was captured in a study of Ad26.COV2.S vaccination and SARS-CoV-2 variants. As concerns this clone: What it binds is unknown.

Repertoires were generated with immunoSEQ multiplex PCR, while TCRdb's copy carries only in-frame clones and drops some. Among about 350,000 clones listed, roughly 90% were seen once. Study outcomes and limitations: Vaccinees reportedly had broad spike-specific CD8+ and CD4+ T cell responses.

Germline values: CDR1 LGHNA, CDR2 YNFKEQ. The V end was cut by 1 base, the J end by 6 bases, with 18 bases between. This CDR3 has 17 residues. Treatment of the sample: roughly 18 received Ad26.COV2.S at low or high dose, single or two shots; 5 received placebo; per-sample allocation not given. Sampling occurred on day 63 after the first vaccine or placebo injection. A Boston donor was an adult aged 18-55 years. The origin of this receptor is a person between 18 and 65 years old who received the Ad26.COV2.S COVID-19 vaccine or a placebo. This chain joins TRBV4-2 and TRBJ2-2; D is possibly TRBD2 (7 bases). Sequenced material: peripheral blood, taken in a trial of Ad26.COV2.S vaccine versus placebo. The CDR3 bases are TGTGCCAGCAGCCAAGTAACTGGGGGCGGGGGTTCCGGGGAGCTGTTTTTT. Its protein is CASSQVTGGGGSGELFF.